The entry that follows covers one TCR beta chain sequence. Its antigen remains unknown. Germline CDR1 reads LGHNA; CDR2 reads YNFKEQ. V lost 0 bases and J lost 4, with 7 bases in between. The CDR3 covers 14 residues. TCRdb's copy holds only in-frame clones and misses some; the assay was immunoSEQ multiplex PCR. Counted here are roughly 150,000 clones, 70% to 80% occurring once; the ten biggest clones make up 4.5% to 6.5%. The data were taken from a study of cytotoxic CD8 clonotypes in ibrutinib-treated CLL. Findings and caveats of the study: Researchers report that baseline clonality outpaced age-matched healthy donors and tracked circulating CD8+ T-cell counts. Progressing and sustained-remission patients had different sampling times. Having risen at ibrutinib response, clonality had fallen back toward baseline by progression.

This clonotype originated in a human donor with chronic lymphocytic leukemia. The source was PBMCs, collected after 24 months of ibrutinib treatment. This chain connects TRBV4-2 to TRBJ1-5; D not resolved. The CDR3 DNA follows: TGTGCCAGCAGCCAAGAGTCCAGGAATCAGCCCCAGCATTTT. Translating it yields CASSQESRNQPQHF.